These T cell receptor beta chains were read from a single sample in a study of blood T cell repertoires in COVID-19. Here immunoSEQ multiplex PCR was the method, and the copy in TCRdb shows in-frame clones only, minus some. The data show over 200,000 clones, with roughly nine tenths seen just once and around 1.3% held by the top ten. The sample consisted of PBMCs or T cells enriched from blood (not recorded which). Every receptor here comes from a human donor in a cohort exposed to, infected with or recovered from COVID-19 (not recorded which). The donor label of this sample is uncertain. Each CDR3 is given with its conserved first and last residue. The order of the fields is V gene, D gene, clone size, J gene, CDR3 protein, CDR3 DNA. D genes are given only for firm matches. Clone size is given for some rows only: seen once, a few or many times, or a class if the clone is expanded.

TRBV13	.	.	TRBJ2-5	CASSPPLARETQYF	TGTGCCAGCAGCCCCCCTCTAGCGAGAGAGACCCAGTACTTC
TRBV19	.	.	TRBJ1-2	CASSRGGERSYGYTF	TGTGCCAGTAGTAGAGGGGGTGAAAGGAGCTATGGCTACACCTTC
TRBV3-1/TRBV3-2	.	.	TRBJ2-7	CASSQDLKRVHEQYF	TGTGCCAGCAGCCAAGATTTAAAGAGGGTCCACGAGCAGTACTTC
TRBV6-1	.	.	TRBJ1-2	CASSESTGWDYGYTF	TGTGCCAGCAGTGAATCAACAGGGTGGGACTATGGCTACACCTTC
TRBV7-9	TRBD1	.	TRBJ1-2	CASRRKLTGNVDYGYTF	TGTGCCAGCAGGCGGAAATTGACAGGGAACGTGGACTATGGCTACACCTTC
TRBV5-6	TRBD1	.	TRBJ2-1	CASSADRVRGYNEQFF	TGTGCCAGCAGCGCGGACAGGGTACGAGGGTACAATGAGCAGTTCTTC
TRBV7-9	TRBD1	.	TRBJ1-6	CASSLRDRASPLHF	TGTGCCAGCAGCTTAAGGGACAGAGCCTCACCCCTCCACTTT
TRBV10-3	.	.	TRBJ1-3	CASRTPGEGNTIYF	TGTGCCTCACGGACCCCAGGGGAAGGAAACACCATATATTTT
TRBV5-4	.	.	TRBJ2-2	CASSLVGSKNTGELFF	TGTGCCAGCAGCTTGGTTGGTAGCAAGAACACCGGGGAGCTGTTTTTT
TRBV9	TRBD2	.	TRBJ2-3	CASSVGASGEDTQYF	TGTGCCAGCAGCGTCGGGGCTAGCGGGGAGGATACGCAGTATTTT
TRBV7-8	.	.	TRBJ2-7	CASSSLPGSYEQYF	TGTGCCAGCAGCTCCCTTCCAGGGTCCTACGAGCAGTACTTC
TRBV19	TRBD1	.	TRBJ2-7	CASSSPSSTGLYYEQYF	TGTGCCAGTAGCTCACCATCCTCGACAGGGCTTTACTACGAGCAGTACTTC
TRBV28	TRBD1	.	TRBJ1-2	CASSLLDRGYGYTF	TGTGCCAGCAGTTTACTCGACAGGGGCTATGGCTACACCTTC
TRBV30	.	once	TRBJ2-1	CAWSRPGGQTYNEQFF	TGTGCCTGGAGCCGACCGGGGGGCCAGACCTACAATGAGCAGTTCTTC
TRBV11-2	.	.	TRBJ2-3	CASSPVGADTQYF	TGTGCCAGCAGCCCCGTAGGAGCAGATACGCAGTATTTT
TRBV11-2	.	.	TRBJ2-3	CASSLVQDTQYF	TGTGCCAGCAGCTTAGTCCAAGATACGCAGTATTTT
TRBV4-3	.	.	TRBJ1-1	CASSQDHGVSEAFF	TGCGCCAGCAGCCAAGATCACGGTGTGTCTGAAGCTTTCTTT
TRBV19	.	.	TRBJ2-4	CASSIGAKNIQYF	TGTGCCAGTAGTATCGGAGCCAAAAACATTCAGTACTTC
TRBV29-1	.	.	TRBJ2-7	CSVGDIAYEQYF	TGCAGCGTTGGTGACATAGCCTACGAGCAGTACTTC
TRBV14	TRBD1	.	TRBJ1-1	CASSQAGGYTEAFF	TGTGCCAGCAGCCAAGCAGGGGGTTACACTGAAGCTTTCTTT
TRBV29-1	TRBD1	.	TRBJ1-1	CSGSTGHGNTEAFF	TGCAGCGGATCGACAGGGCACGGAAACACTGAAGCTTTCTTT
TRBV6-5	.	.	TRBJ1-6	CASNLRAYNSPLHF	TGTGCCAGCAATTTGAGGGCCTATAATTCACCCCTCCACTTT
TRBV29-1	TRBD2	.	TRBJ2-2	CSVWGGSDTGELFF	TGCAGCGTGTGGGGAGGGAGTGACACCGGGGAGCTGTTTTTT
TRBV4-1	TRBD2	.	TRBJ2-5	CASSQGLAGGLGTQYF	TGCGCCAGCAGCCAAGGTCTAGCGGGGGGGCTAGGGACCCAGTACTTC
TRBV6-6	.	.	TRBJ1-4	CASSYGEREKLFF	TGTGCCAGCAGTTACGGGGAGAGGGAAAAACTGTTTTTT
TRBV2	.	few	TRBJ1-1	CASSAQANTEAFF	TGTGCCAGCAGTGCACAGGCGAACACTGAAGCTTTCTTT
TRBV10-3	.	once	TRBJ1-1	CAISDVVGAGSEAFF	TGTGCCATCAGTGACGTGGTGGGGGCTGGGTCTGAAGCTTTCTTT
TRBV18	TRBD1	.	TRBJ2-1	CASSPLGTGPNNEQFF	TGTGCCAGCTCACCACTTGGGACAGGGCCCAACAATGAGCAGTTCTTC
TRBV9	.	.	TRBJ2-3	CASSVSRLSTDTQYF	TGTGCCAGCAGCGTCTCCCGACTAAGCACAGATACGCAGTATTTT
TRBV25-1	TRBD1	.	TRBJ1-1	CASATGMGEAFF	TGTGCCAGCGCGACAGGGATGGGTGAAGCTTTCTTT
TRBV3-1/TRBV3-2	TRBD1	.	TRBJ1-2	CASSPSYWDSFGGYTF	TGTGCCAGCAGCCCATCATATTGGGACAGCTTTGGGGGCTACACCTTC
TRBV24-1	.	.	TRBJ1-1	CATGTPTEAFF	TGTGCCACCGGGACTCCCACTGAAGCTTTCTTT
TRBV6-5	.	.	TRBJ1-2	CASIQTQANYGYTF	TGTGCCAGCATACAGACCCAAGCTAACTATGGCTACACCTTC
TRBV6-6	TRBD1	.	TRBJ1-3	CASKATGFFSGNTIYF	TGTGCCAGCAAGGCGACAGGGTTTTTCTCTGGAAACACCATATATTTT
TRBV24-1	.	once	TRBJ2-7	CATSAADYEQYF	TGTGCCACCAGTGCCGCGGACTACGAGCAGTACTTC
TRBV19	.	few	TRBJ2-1	CASSIEAIYNEQFF	TGTGCCAGTAGTATTGAGGCCATCTACAATGAGCAGTTCTTC
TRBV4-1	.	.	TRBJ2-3	CASSQVPLLSADTQYF	TGCGCCAGCAGCCAAGTGCCACTCCTAAGCGCCGATACGCAGTATTTT
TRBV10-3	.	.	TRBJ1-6	CATKPTGPLDSPLHF	TGTGCCACCAAACCCACAGGGCCCCTCGATTCACCCCTCCACTTT
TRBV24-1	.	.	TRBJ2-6	CATSDLRGAGANVLTF	TGTGCCACCAGTGATTTAAGGGGTGCTGGGGCCAACGTCCTGACTTTC
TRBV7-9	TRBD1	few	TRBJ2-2	CASSPPLRDRGTGELFF	TGTGCCAGCAGCCCCCCCCTCCGGGACAGGGGAACCGGGGAGCTGTTTTTT
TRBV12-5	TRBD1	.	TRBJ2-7	CASGLGGTGMSEQYF	TGTGCTAGTGGTCTTGGGGGGACAGGGATGAGCGAGCAGTACTTC
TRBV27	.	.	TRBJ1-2	CASSPSNYGYTF	TGTGCCAGCAGTCCTTCTAACTATGGCTACACCTTC
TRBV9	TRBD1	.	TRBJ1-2	CASSYGQGADGYTF	TGTGCCAGCAGCTATGGACAGGGGGCGGATGGCTACACCTTC
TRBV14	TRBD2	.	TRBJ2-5	CASSTSGGGKTQYF	TGTGCCAGTAGCACTAGCGGGGGAGGAAAGACCCAGTACTTC
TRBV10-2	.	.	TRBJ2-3	CASSESLDSSFTDTQYF	TGCGCCAGCAGTGAGTCTTTGGACAGTTCCTTCACAGATACGCAGTATTTT
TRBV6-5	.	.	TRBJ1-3	CASSISGGGNTIYF	TGTGCCAGCAGTATTTCAGGAGGGGGAAACACCATATATTTT
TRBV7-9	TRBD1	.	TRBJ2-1	CASTEGQGSLTAMNEQFF	TGTGCCAGCACCGAGGGACAGGGAAGCCTGACGGCAATGAATGAGCAGTTCTTC
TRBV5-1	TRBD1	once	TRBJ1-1	CASSLTGAEAFF	TGCGCCAGCAGCTTGACAGGGGCCGAAGCTTTCTTT
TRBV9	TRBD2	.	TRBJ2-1	CASSGAGGRDEQFF	TGTGCCAGCAGCGGAGCGGGGGGGAGGGATGAGCAGTTCTTC
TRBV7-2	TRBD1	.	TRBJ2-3	CASSLGSGTGGSTDTQYF	TGTGCCAGCAGCTTAGGTTCCGGGACAGGGGGCAGCACAGATACGCAGTATTTT
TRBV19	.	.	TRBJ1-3	CASSPRRGGAGGNTIYF	TGTGCCAGTAGTCCCCGTCGCGGGGGCGCAGGAGGAAACACCATATATTTT
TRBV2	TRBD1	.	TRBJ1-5	CASGQGEVGNQPQHF	TGTGCCAGCGGACAGGGGGAGGTTGGCAATCAGCCCCAGCATTTT
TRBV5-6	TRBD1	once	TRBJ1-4	CASSFHSGQRADNEKLFF	TGTGCCAGCAGCTTCCACTCGGGACAGCGGGCAGATAATGAAAAACTGTTTTTT
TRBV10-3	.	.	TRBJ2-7	CAISNQQPMEQYF	TGTGCCATCAGTAATCAACAGCCTATGGAGCAGTACTTC
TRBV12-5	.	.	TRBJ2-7	CASGLQGAKEQYF	TGTGCTAGTGGTTTACAGGGAGCGAAGGAGCAGTACTTC
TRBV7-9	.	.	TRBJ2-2	CASSLEGVSGLGELFF	TGTGCCAGCAGCCTAGAGGGTGTGAGTGGACTCGGGGAGCTGTTTTTT
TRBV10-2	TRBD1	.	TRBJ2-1	CASSDRFRGTPYNEQFF	TGCGCCAGCAGTGACCGCTTCAGGGGGACACCCTACAATGAGCAGTTCTTC
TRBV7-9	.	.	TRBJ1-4	CASSLGSHNEKLFF	TGTGCCAGCAGCTTGGGCAGCCATAATGAAAAACTGTTTTTT
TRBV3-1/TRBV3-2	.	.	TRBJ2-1	CASSQGRESHNEQFF	TGTGCCAGCAGCCAAGGTAGGGAGAGCCACAATGAGCAGTTCTTC